The 26 T cell receptor beta chains in this list originate from one sample, sequenced in a study of spatial heterogeneity in lung cancer. TCRdb itself ran the 5' RACE reads through MiXCR, one entry per CDR3 protein. The sample carries 110,000 or so distinct CDR3 sequences, 10% to 12% recorded once. Documented time point: blood at routine non-recurrence follow-up after resection. The sequenced sample was PBMCs, obtained at follow-up. The receptors derive from a female donor with early-stage non-small cell lung cancer.

This chain links TRBV10-3 with TRBJ1-1, with 9 bases lining up with TRBD1. Losses at the gene ends were 3 bases for V and 2 bases for J; bases not matched to a gene: 4. There are 15 residues in the CDR3. Germline CDR1 reads ENHRY; CDR2 reads SYGVKD. This chain's CDR3 is CAISDPGQGNTEAFF. The CDR3 nucleotides are TGTGCCATCAGTGATCCGGGACAGGGTAACACTGAAGCTTTCTTT.

The chain carries TRBV6-2 or TRBV6-3 and TRBJ2-3; D not certain. Trimming shortened V by 2 bases and J by 0 bases, and 12 bases separated the two germline ends. There are 16 residues in the CDR3. Germline CDR1 is MNHEY and CDR2 is SVGEGT. CDR3 amino acids: CASSYALGRSTDTQYF. CDR3 in DNA: TGTGCCAGCAGTTACGCTCTCGGAAGGAGCACAGATACGCAGTATTTT.

The gene calls are TRBV7-9 and TRBJ2-7, with TRBD1 as a possible D gene (5 bases). In germline, CDR1 is SEHNR, CDR2 FQNEAQ (reference sequence). The CDR3 has 15 residues. Trimming left V 6 bases short and J 5 bases short, with 20 bases between. The CDR3, as DNA: TGTGCCAGCAGTCCGCCTCTATCAGGGTCAAACGAGCAGTACGTC. The encoded protein is CASSPPLSGSNEQYV.

This clonotype occurred many times. The chain recombines TRBV20-1 with TRBJ1-5; D is possibly TRBD1 (6 bases). Germline lookup yields CDR1 DFQATT and CDR2 SNEGSKA (reference sequence). The CDR3 has 12 amino acids. Trimming took off 3 bases at V and 6 bases at J, with 9 bases between the two ends. The chain's CDR3 is CSASRGSQPQHF. CDR3 DNA: TGCAGTGCTAGCAGGGGTAGTCAGCCCCAGCATTTT.

This chain joins TRBV27 and TRBJ1-4; TRBD1 aligns across 7 bases. The V gene end was trimmed by 8 bases and the J gene end by 5 bases; junction bases not matched to a gene: 8. Looked up from germline, CDR1 is MNHEY and CDR2 is SMNVEV (reference sequence). This CDR3 region has 14 residues. The CDR3 DNA reads as TGTGCCAGCCGTCGGGGACAGCAAAATGAAAAACTGTTTTTT. Its protein is CASRRGQQNEKLFF.

This clonotype was detected many times. The V call is TRBV12-3 or TRBV12-4, the J call TRBJ2-5; the D is unclear. CDR3 length: 13 residues. V was clipped by 3 bases and J by 4 bases, with 9 bases between them. The CDR3 DNA reads TGTGCCAGCAGTTTTGGCCCGTTAGAGACCCAGTACTTC. It encodes CASSFGPLETQYF.

This clonotype appeared a few times. The rearrangement uses TRBV7-2 and TRBJ2-6; D gene uncertain. Trimming cost V 3 bases and J 2 bases, with 8 bases left between them. The CDR3 loop spans 15 amino acids. The germline gives CDR1 SGHTA, CDR2 FQGNSA. This CDR3 is CASSLTRTGANVLTF. CDR3 DNA sequence: TGTGCCAGCAGCTTGACAAGAACTGGGGCCAACGTCCTGACTTTC.

This clonotype has at least ten counts. The chain joins TRBV20-1 to TRBJ2-7; the D gene is possibly TRBD1 (6 bases). The V end was cut by 0 bases, the J end by 13 bases, with 13 bases between. The CDR3 loop spans 11 amino acids. The germline gives CDR1 DFQATT, CDR2 SNEGSKA (reference sequence). CDR3 region: CSARDRGFSYV. The CDR3 DNA follows: TGCAGTGCTAGAGACAGGGGTTTTTCATACGTC.

This clonotype was detected a few times. The chain links TRBV14 to TRBJ2-7, with 13 bases matching TRBD2. CDR3 length: 15 residues. CDR1 and CDR2 from the germline V gene are SGHDN and FVKESK. The V gene end was trimmed by 4 bases and the J gene end by 6 bases; junction bases not matched to a gene: 6. The CDR3 loop is CASSPRLAGGGEQYF. Here the CDR3 DNA reads TGTGCCAGCAGCCCTAGACTAGCGGGAGGTGGCGAGCAGTACTTC.

This clonotype occurred many times. The chain has TRBV23-1 and TRBJ2-2; 7 bases align to TRBD1. TRBV23-1 is reported as an ORF; its role is uncertain. CDR3 length: 18 amino acids. With V trimmed by 2 bases and J by 7 bases, 16 bases remained unmatched. CDR3 sequence (DNA): TGCGCCAGCAGTCAACCACCGACAGGGAACGCGAGGGGCGGGGAGCTGTTTTTT. Translation: CASSQPPTGNARGGELFF.

The chain links TRBV12-3 or TRBV12-4 to TRBJ1-1; D is unclear. The CDR3 covers 13 residues. V lost 6 bases, J lost 2 bases, and 10 bases lay in between. The CDR3, as DNA: TGTGCCAGCAGCGGCCGGGGAAACACTGAAGCTTTCTTT. Translated, it gives CASSGRGNTEAFF.

This clonotype was counted a few times. V and J are TRBV20-1 and TRBJ2-1; 9 positions agree with TRBD2. The CDR3 is 15 residues long. Per the germline V gene, CDR1 is DFQATT and CDR2 is SNEGSKA (reference sequence). The trim removed 6 bases at V and 5 bases at J, leaving 11 bases unmatched. In nucleotides, the CDR3 is TGCAGTGCCCCGTACCGGACTAGCGACGACAATGAGCAGTTCTTC. This gives the protein CSAPYRTSDDNEQFF.

The genes are TRBV5-1 and TRBJ2-5, with 12 bases aligning to TRBD2. The trim removed 4 bases at V and 4 bases at J, leaving 8 bases unmatched. CDR1 is SGHRS and CDR2 is YFSETQ in the germline V gene. This CDR3 has 16 residues. CDR3 sequence reads: CASSLTSGSGRETQYF. Here the CDR3 DNA reads TGCGCCAGCAGCCTGACTAGCGGGAGCGGCCGAGAGACCCAGTACTTC.

This clonotype turned up a few times. The chain carries TRBV27 and TRBJ2-5; a weak D match, TRBD2 (7 bases). Trimming cost V 8 bases and J 5 bases, with 21 bases left between them. Germline assignment: CDR1 MNHEY and CDR2 SMNVEV (reference sequence). The CDR3 is made up of 15 amino acids. The CDR3 spells CASHSLGGRAETQYF. CDR3 DNA: TGTGCCAGCCATTCCTTGGGGGGGCGGGCTGAGACCCAGTACTTC.

This clonotype has at least ten counts. V gene TRBV4-1 combines with J gene TRBJ1-1; D possibly corresponds to TRBD1 (6 bases). The CDR3 runs to 16 residues. V was trimmed by 3 bases and J by 4 bases, leaving 18 bases between them. From germline, CDR1 is MGHRA and CDR2 YSYEKL. This CDR3 is CASSQSITRGPTEAFF. The CDR3 nucleotides are TGCGCCAGCAGCCAGAGTATAACCCGGGGGCCCACTGAAGCTTTCTTT.

The chain is built from TRBV7-8 and TRBJ2-7; the D is unclear. The CDR3 extends over 13 amino acids. CDR1 and CDR2 (germline): SGHVS, FQNEAQ. Trimming left V 0 bases short and J 3 bases short, with 6 bases between. This chain's CDR3 is CASSLATIYEQYF. CDR3 bases: TGTGCCAGCAGCTTAGCCACAATCTACGAGCAGTACTTC.

This clonotype was counted between two and nine times. This chain joins TRBV29-1 and TRBJ2-7; D call uncertain. CDR1 SQVTM and CDR2 ANQGSEA come from the germline V gene. The CDR3 totals 13 residues. Trimming pared 7 bases from V and 5 bases from J, leaving 18 bases between. The CDR3 DNA follows: TGCAGCGCAGGACGGTCACTACGGGACGAGCAGTACTTC. Its protein is CSAGRSLRDEQYF.

DNA for the CDR3: TGCAGTGCTAGGGGGACTAGCGTCAATGAGCAGTTCTTC. This encodes CSARGTSVNEQFF. The chain uses TRBV20-1 and TRBJ2-1, with 10 bases matching TRBD2. In germline, CDR1 is DFQATT, CDR2 SNEGSKA (reference sequence). Germline trimming cut 3 bases from V and 6 bases from J; bases unmatched to any gene: 2. The CDR3 covers 13 residues.

This clonotype was detected a few times. The V and J genes are TRBV9 and TRBJ2-1, with 10 bases identical to TRBD2. J gave up 1 base and V 0 bases, and 4 bases lay outside the gene matches. Germline V gene sequence: CDR1 SGDLS, CDR2 YYNGEE. The CDR3 totals 17 residues. The CDR3 here is CASSVEASGSSYNEQFF. CDR3 nucleotide sequence: TGTGCCAGCAGCGTAGAGGCTAGCGGGAGTTCCTACAATGAGCAGTTCTTC.

This clonotype was picked up many times. The chain employs TRBV28 and TRBJ2-3; D might be TRBD2 (6 bases). Germline values: CDR1 MDHEN, CDR2 SYDVKM. The CDR3 consists of 13 residues. Trimming took off 7 bases at V and 1 base at J, with 9 bases between the two ends. The CDR3 DNA reads TGTGCCAGCAAAGCGGGCGGCACAGATACGCAGTATTTT. Amino acids: CASKAGGTDTQYF.

V usage is TRBV20-1 and J usage is TRBJ1-2; D is ambiguous. V was pared by 1 base and J by 8 bases, with 8 bases between. The CDR3 spans 11 residues. CDR1 and CDR2 (germline): DFQATT, SNEGSKA (reference sequence). The CDR3 spells CSARVAGGYTF. In DNA, the CDR3 is TGCAGTGCTAGAGTCGCGGGGGGCTACACCTTC.

In its sample, this clonotype was seen a few times. The rearrangement links TRBV19 to TRBJ1-2; D is possibly TRBD1 (6 bases). Between the trimmed V and J ends, which lost 5 bases and 1 base, there was a span of 14 bases. The CDR3 length is 15 residues. Germline CDR1 LNHDA, CDR2 SQIVND (reference sequence). The CDR3 nucleotides are TGTGCCAGTAGTCCCGGACAGAACTATAACTATGGCTACACCTTC. It is translated as CASSPGQNYNYGYTF. Full variable domain (missing parts from reference TRBV19 and TRBJ1-2): DGGITQSPKYLFRKEGQNVTLSCEQNLNHDAMYWYRQDPGQGLRLIYYSQIVNDFQKGDIAEGYSVSREKKESFPLTVTSAQKNPTAFYLCASSPGQNYNYGYTFGSGTRLTVV.

This clonotype was counted many times. V usage is TRBV29-1 and J usage is TRBJ2-1; D gene unclear. This CDR3 spans 13 amino acids. V lost 1 base and J 4 bases, leaving 8 bases between the germline ends. Per the germline V gene, CDR1 is SQVTM and CDR2 is ANQGSEA. The CDR3 sequence: CSVEVGGYNEQFF. The CDR3 nucleotides read TGCAGCGTTGAAGTTGGCGGATACAATGAGCAGTTCTTC.

This clonotype was seen ten or more times. The chain couples TRBV20-1 to TRBJ2-3; unclear D gene. Trimming took off 2 bases at V and 2 bases at J, with 11 bases between the two ends. Germline CDR1 and CDR2: DFQATT and SNEGSKA (reference sequence). This CDR3 contains 14 residues. Here the CDR3 DNA reads TGCAGTGCTAGACGGCGGATTTTCACAGATACGCAGTATTTT. This encodes CSARRRIFTDTQYF.

This clonotype came up many times. This sequence joins TRBV28 and TRBJ2-7; 8 bases are a match to TRBD2. V was clipped by 5 bases and J by 2 bases; unmatched bases: 2. The CDR3 is 13 residues long. From germline, CDR1 is MDHEN and CDR2 SYDVKM. Here the CDR3 reads CASSLSGTYEQYF. CDR3 coding DNA: TGTGCCAGCAGTCTTAGCGGGACCTACGAGCAGTACTTC.

This chain joins TRBV13 and TRBJ2-3; the match to TRBD2 covers 11 bases. The CDR3 runs 15 residues. Germline CDR1 PRHDT, CDR2 FYEKMQ (reference sequence). The V gene end was trimmed by 6 bases and the J gene end by 4 bases; junction bases not matched to a gene: 6. DNA for the CDR3: TGTGCCAGCAGACGTTTAGCGGGAGGGGCAGATACGCAGTATTTT. As protein: CASRRLAGGADTQYF.